The 26 T cell receptor beta chains below were found in one sample sequenced in a study of blood T cells in healthy people across ages. Then a second PCR, running roughly 7 to 11 cycles, was carried out with a sample-barcoded 5' primer and a J-beta primer mix. MiXCR was run by TCRdb on the 5' RACE reads, yielding one entry per CDR3 protein. Among more than 1.4 million distinct CDR3 sequences listed, 40% to 50% were seen once. Sequenced material: blood. The receptors come from a woman between 18 and 29 years old in good health.

This clonotype was seen more than once but under ten times. The chain has TRBV20-1 and TRBJ2-3; 10 nucleotides line up with TRBD2. Germline CDR1 reads DFQATT; CDR2 reads SNEGSKA (reference sequence). CDR3 length: 15 residues. V dropped 0 bases and J dropped 4; count of bases not matched to a gene: 4. CDR3 DNA: TGCAGTGCTAGAGAGCCTAGCGGGAGCCCAGATACGCAGTATTTT. It encodes CSAREPSGSPDTQYF.

The chain is built from TRBV6-1 and TRBJ2-4; D remains ambiguous. Deletions cut 2 bases from V and 4 bases from J, with 12 bases between. Germline lookup yields CDR1 MNHNS and CDR2 SASEGT. CDR3 length equals 15 residues. The CDR3 reads CASSEIAAAKNIQYF. CDR3 DNA sequence: TGTGCCAGCAGTGAAATCGCGGCGGCTAAAAACATTCAGTACTTC.

Turning to this clonotype: The likely explanation is a read error, given a far larger clone one base away. V and J are TRBV15 and TRBJ1-2; no clear D gene. This CDR3 is 11 amino acids long. V gave up 5 bases and J gave up 4 bases, with 5 bases separating them. Germline lookup yields CDR1 LNHNV and CDR2 YYDKDF (reference sequence). CDR3 coding DNA: TGTGCCACCAGCCCGGGCTATGGCTACACCTTC. Protein sequence: CATSPGYGYTF.

The V and J genes are TRBV6-2 or TRBV6-3 and TRBJ2-1; 9 bases map to TRBD2. The CDR3 consists of 10 residues. The germline CDR1 and CDR2 sequences are MNHEY and SVGEGT. The V gene end was trimmed by 9 bases and the J gene end by 15 bases; junction bases not matched to a gene: 6. The CDR3, as DNA: TGTGCCAGATCGGCGGGGGGGCGGTTCTTC. Translated: CARSAGGRFF.

V gene TRBV7-2 combines with J gene TRBJ2-1, with D unclear. The V end lost 5 bases, the J end lost 6 bases, and 8 bases lay between the germline ends. Germline V lookup: CDR1 SGHTA, CDR2 FQGNSA. CDR3 length: 12 residues. The CDR3, as DNA: TGTGCCAGCAGCCCGAACGCCAATGAGCAGTTCTTC. This translates into CASSPNANEQFF. Complete variable domain (other parts from reference TRBV7-2 and TRBJ2-1): GAGVSQSPSNKVTEKGKDVELRCDPISGHTALYWYRQSLGQGLEFLIYFQGNSAPDKSGLPSDRFSAERTGGSVSTLTIQRTQQEDSAVYLCASSPNANEQFFGPGTRLTVL.

The chain combines TRBV7-6 with TRBJ1-1; D gene unclear. The CDR3 is 14 amino acids. Germline loops: CDR1 SGHVS, CDR2 FNYEAQ. Trimming removed 0 bases at V and 5 bases at J, with 10 bases between. The CDR3 sequence: CASSLADRRTEAFF. CDR3 nucleotides: TGTGCCAGCAGCTTAGCCGACCGGAGGACTGAAGCTTTCTTT.

This chain links TRBV4-2 with TRBJ2-1; 11 bases match TRBD1. The germline V gene encodes CDR1 LGHNA and CDR2 YNFKEQ. Trimming cost V 3 bases and J 9 bases; bases outside gene matches: 4. The CDR3 has 14 amino acids. The CDR3 loop reads CASSQGQGGREQFF. DNA of the CDR3: TGTGCCAGCAGCCAGGGACAGGGGGGGCGTGAGCAGTTCTTC.

This clonotype has just a few counts. The chain employs TRBV12-3 or TRBV12-4 and TRBJ1-2, with no clear D. The ends were cut back, 2 bases at V and 4 bases at J, with 14 bases in the middle. The CDR3 runs 15 residues. The CDR3 loop reads CASSLYAVTGYGYTF. In DNA, the CDR3 is TGTGCCAGCAGTTTATACGCTGTTACTGGCTATGGCTACACCTTC.

This clonotype was counted between two and nine times. This chain joins TRBV20-1 and TRBJ1-1; D gene uncertain. Germline V gene sequence: CDR1 DFQATT, CDR2 SNEGSKA (reference sequence). V was shortened by 0 bases and J by 5 bases, with 10 bases between the two germline ends. This CDR3 has 13 amino acids. The CDR3 protein is CSARDGIWTEAFF. CDR3 coding DNA: TGCAGTGCTAGAGATGGAATCTGGACTGAAGCTTTCTTT.

This clonotype was detected a few times. Just one base apart from a much larger clone, this may be a read error. The CDR3 DNA sequence: TGCAGTGCCGCGGGACAGGGGGGTCTTGAGACCCAGTACTTC. It encodes CSAAGQGGLETQYF. The chain joins TRBV20-1 to TRBJ2-5, with TRBD1 matching over 11 bases. The germline V gene encodes CDR1 DFQATT and CDR2 SNEGSKA (reference sequence). The ends lost 6 bases at V and 5 bases at J; junction bases unmatched: 8. The CDR3 extends over 14 amino acids.

In the case of this clonotype: This could be a read error, since a much larger clone is one nucleotide away. This chain uses TRBV29-1 with TRBJ2-5; D possibly corresponds to TRBD1 (6 bases). The germline gives CDR1 SQVTM, CDR2 ANQGSEA. With 6 bases removed from V and 11 bases from J, the gap between germline ends came to 22 bases. The length of the CDR3 is 13 residues. The CDR3 region is CSVGGANYNEQYF. The CDR3 DNA is TGCAGCGTAGGGGGTGCTAACTACAATGAGCAGTACTTC.

This clonotype has only a few counts. The chain links TRBV28 to TRBJ1-6; D call uncertain. CDR1 is MDHEN, CDR2 SYDVKM, per germline. There are 12 residues in the CDR3. V was clipped by 5 bases and J by 7 bases, with 6 bases between them. The CDR3 bases are TGTGCCAGCAGTCCCCTCAATTCACCCCTCCACTTT. It is translated as CASSPLNSPLHF.

This chain uses TRBV20-1 with TRBJ1-5; D is perhaps TRBD1 (5 bases). Trimming cost V 3 bases and J 2 bases, with 14 bases left between them. CDR3 length: 15 amino acids. Germline V gene lookup returns CDR1 DFQATT and CDR2 SNEGSKA (reference sequence). In DNA, the CDR3 is TGCAGTGCTAGGAGAGGGGAGGTGGGCAATCAGCCCCAGCATTTT. It yields the protein CSARRGEVGNQPQHF.

The V and J genes are TRBV6-5 and TRBJ2-2; D gene unclear. The CDR3 has 13 amino acids. Trimming took 4 bases from V and 6 from J, leaving 9 bases between them. The germline CDR1 and CDR2 sequences are MNHEY and SVGAGI. CDR3 DNA: TGTGCCAGCAGTTTCGCCAGGTCCGGGGAGCTGTTTTTT. Its translation is CASSFARSGELFF.

This clonotype was counted between two and nine times. The CDR3 here is CASSLGVLEQYF. CDR3 in DNA: TGTGCCAGCAGCTTAGGGGTACTCGAGCAGTACTTC. The chain uses TRBV7-2 and TRBJ2-7; D remains unclear. The CDR3 covers 12 residues. CDR1 and CDR2 (germline): SGHTA, FQGNSA. V lost 1 base to trimming and J lost 6 bases, with 7 bases between them.

CDR3 DNA: TGTGCCAGCAGCTTACTAGAATTGAGGTCCTACGAGCAGTACTTC. It specifies CASSLLELRSYEQYF. This chain uses TRBV7-9 with TRBJ2-7; no clear D gene. V was shortened by 2 bases and J by 1 base, with 12 bases between the two germline ends. The CDR3 extends over 15 amino acids. The germline V gene encodes CDR1 SEHNR and CDR2 FQNEAQ (reference sequence).

The chain is built from TRBV27 and TRBJ1-1; possibly TRBD1 for D (5 bases). Per the germline V gene, CDR1 is MNHEY and CDR2 is SMNVEV (reference sequence). This CDR3 region has 13 residues. V was cut by 8 bases and J by 4 bases, with 14 bases left in between. The CDR3 DNA reads TGTGCCAGCGGGCGCGGGGGGGTCACTGAAGCTTTCTTT. It specifies CASGRGGVTEAFF.

About this clonotype itself: The junction and the germline gene differ at one end; a read error may be behind it. The rearrangement uses TRBV6-6 and TRBJ2-5; 13 bases agree with TRBD2. Germline V gene lookup returns CDR1 MNHNY and CDR2 SVGAGI (reference sequence). This CDR3 region has 16 residues. The CDR3: CASTYGTSGEKETQYF. The CDR3 bases are TGTGCCAGCACTTACGGGACTAGCGGGGAAAAAGAGACCCAGTACTTC.

V and J are TRBV20-1 and TRBJ2-1; D tentatively fits TRBD1 or TRBD2 (5 bases each). The ends were cut back, 3 bases at V and 10 bases at J, with 16 bases in the middle. In germline, CDR1 is DFQATT, CDR2 SNEGSKA (reference sequence). This CDR3 has 13 amino acids. CDR3 residues: CSASEGLASEQFF. As DNA, the CDR3 is TGCAGTGCTAGTGAGGGGCTGGCGAGCGAGCAGTTCTTC.

This clonotype was found a few times. An end of the junction differs from the germline gene, which may be a read error. The rearrangement joins TRBV20-1 to TRBJ2-6, with D maybe TRBD1 (5 bases). CDR1 DFQATT and CDR2 SNEGSKA come from the germline V gene (reference sequence). The CDR3 is made up of 14 amino acids. Written as DNA, the CDR3 is TGCAGTGCTAGTAAGGGTACTGGGGCCAATGTCCTGACTTTC. Protein sequence: CSASKGTGANVLTF.

This clonotype was counted a few times. The chain carries TRBV5-1 and TRBJ2-7; D not certain. Germline V gives CDR1 SGHRS, CDR2 YFSETQ. CDR3 length equals 12 residues. V was clipped by 3 bases and J by 7 bases, with 11 bases between them. CDR3 sequence: CASSSTLTEQYF. The CDR3 bases are TGCGCCAGCAGCTCAACCCTCACGGAGCAGTACTTC.

This clonotype occurred a few times. The chain carries TRBV5-1 and TRBJ1-2; D is undetermined. Germline lookup yields CDR1 SGHRS and CDR2 YFSETQ. The CDR3 has 14 residues. Trimming shortened V by 2 bases and J by 3 bases, and 11 bases separated the two germline ends. CDR3 nucleotides: TGCGCCAGCAGCTTTGGTCCCGGGGACTATGGCTACACCTTC. Its protein is CASSFGPGDYGYTF.

This rearrangement joins TRBV7-6 to TRBJ1-2; tentative D call: TRBD1 (6 bases). This CDR3 has 17 amino acids. V shed 5 bases and J shed 0 bases, with 19 bases lying between them. Germline V gene data show CDR1 as SGHVS and CDR2 as FNYEAQ. The CDR3 nucleotides read TGTGCCAGCAGCCCGGGACACCTGGATCCGCCTAACTATGGCTACACCTTC. Encoded protein: CASSPGHLDPPNYGYTF.

This clonotype was counted a few times. The CDR3 region is CASSPGQGLTEAFF. CDR3 DNA sequence: TGTGCCAGCAGCCCAGGACAGGGGCTCACTGAAGCTTTCTTT. The V call is TRBV7-2, the J call TRBJ1-1; 9 bases fit TRBD1. This CDR3 spans 14 amino acids. V shed 5 bases and J 4 bases; nucleotides not matched to a gene: 5. The V gene's germline CDR1 is SGHTA and CDR2 FQGNSA.

This clonotype was observed a few times. This chain joins TRBV28 and TRBJ2-7, with D hard to call. This CDR3 spans 12 amino acids. Germline V gives CDR1 MDHEN, CDR2 SYDVKM. Trimming left V 5 bases short and J 10 bases short, with 15 bases between. The CDR3: CASSLSTNLQYF. The CDR3 DNA reads TGTGCCAGCAGTCTGTCCACGAACCTACAGTACTTC.

A remark on this clonotype: A junction boundary mismatches the germline segment, possibly from a read error. This chain joins TRBV12-3 or TRBV12-4 and TRBJ1-5; possible D gene TRBD1, 5 bases. The CDR3 runs 13 residues. The CDR3, as DNA: TGTGCCAGCAGCGGGAGGGGCAACCAGCCCCAGCATTTT. Amino acids: CASSGRGNQPQHF.